The source of this T cell receptor beta chain is a study of identical twins. The study's findings and limits: Where out-of-frame alpha sequences were twin-shared, they showed excess low generation probability.

CDR1 is SSHAT and CDR2 is FNYEAQ in the germline V gene (reference sequence). This CDR3 has 15 amino acids. TCRdb called the 5' RACE reads again in MiXCR, with one record for every CDR3 protein. Seen here are about 660,000 distinct CDR3 sequences, 8.6% observed once, and the top ten hold 0.75% to 1%. In its sample, this clonotype was seen many times. The antigen is not known. At one end, the junction sequence differs from germline, possibly due to a read error. This same sample was also taken into another study, of yellow fever vaccine responses in identical twins.

This sequence was found in a woman younger than 35 in good health. V is TRBV7-7 and J is TRBJ2-1, with 8 bases that match TRBD1. The sequenced material came from PBMCs. The CDR3 DNA follows: TGTGCTAGCAGCCCTGGACAGGGAATAACGGATGAGCAGTTCTTC. Its protein product is CASSPGQGITDEQFF.